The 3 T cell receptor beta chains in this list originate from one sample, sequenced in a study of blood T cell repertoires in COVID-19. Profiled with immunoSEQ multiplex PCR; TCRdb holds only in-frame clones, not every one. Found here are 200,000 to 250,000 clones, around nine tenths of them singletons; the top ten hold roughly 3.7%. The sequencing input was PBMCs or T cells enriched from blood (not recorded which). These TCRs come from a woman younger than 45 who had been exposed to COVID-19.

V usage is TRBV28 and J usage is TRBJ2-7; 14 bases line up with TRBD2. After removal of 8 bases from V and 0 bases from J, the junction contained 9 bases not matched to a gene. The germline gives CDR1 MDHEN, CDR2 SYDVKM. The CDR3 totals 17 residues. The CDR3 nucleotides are TGTGCCAGCTCTGGACTAGCGGGAGGCGATAGCTCCTACGAGCAGTACTTC. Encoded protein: CASSGLAGGDSSYEQYF.

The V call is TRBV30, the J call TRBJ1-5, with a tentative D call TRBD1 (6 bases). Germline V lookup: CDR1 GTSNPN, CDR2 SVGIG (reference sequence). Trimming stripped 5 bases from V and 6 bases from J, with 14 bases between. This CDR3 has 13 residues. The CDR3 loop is CAWSQGLGQPQHF. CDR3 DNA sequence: TGTGCCTGGTCCCAGGGGCTCGGTCAGCCCCAGCATTTT.

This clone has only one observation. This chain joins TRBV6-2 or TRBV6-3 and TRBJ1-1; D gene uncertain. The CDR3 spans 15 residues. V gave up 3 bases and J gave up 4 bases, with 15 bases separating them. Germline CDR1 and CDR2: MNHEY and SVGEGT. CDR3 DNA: TGTGCCAGCAGTTATCTCGGGGTGAGCGGCACTGAAGCTTTCTTT. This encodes CASSYLGVSGTEAFF.